The present entry profiles one T cell receptor beta chain with its context. This clonotype has a handful of counts. Its antigen has not been determined. Base-call qualities are not available, and no considerably larger clone is one nucleotide away. The data originate from a study of type 1 regulatory T cells (dated by TCRdb to the early 2020s). Some background on the complete study: An in vitro protocol by which a Tr1-enriched, alloantigen-specific CD4 T cell product named T-allo10 was generated was characterized in the study. T-allo10 was under clinical evaluation in patients with hematological malignancies receiving allogeneic hematopoietic stem cell transplantation. General findings and caveats noted by the study authors: Tr1 cells showed a more restricted TCR repertoire than non-Tr1 cells, which the study interpreted as alloantigen-induced clonal expansion.

CDR1 and CDR2, per the germline V gene, are SGHTA and FQGNSA. The CDR3 goes from the cysteine to the phenylalanine over 14 residues. Just CDR3 DNA is preserved here, 42 bases in frame from base 1. The germline ends are 10 bases apart after V is trimmed by 1 base and J by 3 bases. Sequenced on an Illumina MiSeq. TCRdb applied fastp at Q25 and MiXCR to the public reads, then kept only in-frame beta chains. Rows with a matching CDR3 protein are joined into one entry that keeps the most common DNA and genes. The sample table records about 42,000 distinct CDR3 sequences; roughly an eighth of these occur just once. Of the sample, approximately 8% falls within the top ten clones.

Sequences were obtained from cultured non-Tr1 T cells, either the whole culture or a sorted T cell fraction (not recorded which). Sample cell subset or site, as interpreted from the label and publication: non-Tr1 population from the T-allo10 product. The V and J genes are TRBV7-2 and TRBJ2-7, with an unclear D gene assignment. The sequence came from a human donor in good health. The CDR3 corresponds to CASSLDPLDYEQYF. The nucleotides read TGTGCCAGCAGCTTAGACCCGCTCGACTACGAGCAGTACTTC. The CDR3, completed at both ends by the reference TRBV7-2 and TRBJ2-7 genes, gives the full variable domain GAGVSQSPSNKVTEKGKDVELRCDPISGHTALYWYRQSLGQGLEFLIYFQGNSAPDKSGLPSDRFSAERTGGSVSTLTIQRTQQEDSAVYLCASSLDPLDYEQYFGPGTRLTVT.